The sequence of this TCR beta chain was determined in a study of T-cell reconstitution after alpha-beta-depleted transplantation in children. Study-level results: After transplant, high TCRbeta diversity at day 60 in some patients arose from surviving recipient T cells and thymic progenitors. Fresh T-cell production supplied most of the T-cell counts and diversity seen one year after transplant. At around two months after transplant, the alpha-beta T cells were reportedly derived from several hundred expanded clones that came from non-depleted graft cells.

Germline values: CDR1 ENHRY, CDR2 SYGVKD. Trimming took 7 bases from V and 5 from J, leaving 18 bases between them. CDR3 size: 15 residues. This clonotype was seen a handful of times. Its antigen is unknown. Unique molecular identifiers were incorporated into the prepared TCRbeta library. TCRdb called the PCR reads again in MiXCR, with one record for every CDR3 protein. Among some 440,000 distinct CDR3 sequences, 15% to 20% were seen once, and the ten largest hold about 32%. The chain recombines TRBV10-3 with TRBJ2-1; D unclear. The source of this sequence is a boy in the first two years of life who had a stem cell transplant for Wiskott-Aldrich syndrome, so the T cells may come from the graft donor. Here the sequenced sample was PBMCs, mostly from graft donor cells, taken 360 days after TCRalphabeta/CD19-depleted stem cell transplant. CDR3 protein: CAIKSTLKQHNEQFF. In nucleotides, the CDR3 is TGTGCCATCAAAAGCACTCTTAAGCAGCACAATGAGCAGTTCTTC.